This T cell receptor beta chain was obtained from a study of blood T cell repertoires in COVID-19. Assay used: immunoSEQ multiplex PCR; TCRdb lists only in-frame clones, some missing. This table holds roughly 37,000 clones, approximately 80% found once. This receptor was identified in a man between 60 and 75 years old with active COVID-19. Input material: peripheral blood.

The chain's CDR3 is CASSYSNGATNEKLFF. CDR3 DNA sequence: TGTGCCAGCAGTTACTCGAACGGTGCAACTAATGAAAAACTGTTTTTT. The chain recombines TRBV6-5 with TRBJ1-4; no reliable D call. Trimming took 0 bases from V and 0 from J, leaving 8 bases between them. Germline V gene data show CDR1 as MNHEY and CDR2 as SVGAGI. This CDR3 region has 16 residues.